This TCR beta chain came from a study of shared T cell receptors in the human thymus. TCRdb's table, derived via immunoSEQ multiplex PCR, lists solely in-frame clones and lacks some. The sample consists of roughly 660,000 clones, roughly 90% of them appearing once. V gave up 3 bases and J gave up 8 bases; unmatched junction bases: 8. Germline loops: CDR1 MGHDK, CDR2 SYGVNS. The length of the CDR3 is 16 residues. In addition, the sample was reused for a study of human thymus T cells. That work states: Having corrective surgery for congenital heart defects, healthy Finnish infants were the ones who donated. Thymic tissue was derived from resections collected during corrective heart surgery. The related literature has documented a marked overlap of thymic repertoires among unrelated individuals.

Sequencing was performed on thymocytes. The chain employs TRBV25-1 and TRBJ2-1, with 12 bases lining up with TRBD2. The sequence was collected from a boy younger than two with a congenital heart defect. In nucleotides, the CDR3 is TGTGCCAGCAGTGACACCCTAGCGGGAGGGCCCGATGAGCAGTTCTTC. Translating gives CASSDTLAGGPDEQFF.